This TCR beta chain was recorded in a study of cytomegalovirus exposure and HLA in healthy donors. In the PCR, 60 Vbeta and 13 Jbeta primers were used. Produced via immunoSEQ multiplex PCR; TCRdb's table is partial and in-frame only. The data contain fewer than 250,000 clones, approximately 80% of them singletons. The TCR comes from a girl aged 5 to 17 in good health and CMV-seronegative. Sequenced material: PBMCs.

CDR3 sequence: CASRPGTELYSYEQYF. The DNA for the CDR3 is TGTGCCAGTAGACCCGGGACTGAGCTATACTCCTACGAGCAGTACTTC. This chain uses TRBV19 with TRBJ2-7; D possibly corresponds to TRBD2 (6 bases). V lost 6 bases to trimming and J lost 0 bases, with 18 bases between them. This CDR3 has 16 amino acids. CDR1 and CDR2 (germline): LNHDA, SQIVND (reference sequence). The full variable domain, in which reference TRBV19 and TRBJ2-7 provide the parts outside the CDR3, is DGGITQSPKYLFRKEGQNVTLSCEQNLNHDAMYWYRQDPGQGLRLIYYSQIVNDFQKGDIAEGYSVSREKKESFPLTVTSAQKNPTAFYLCASRPGTELYSYEQYFGPGTRLTVT.